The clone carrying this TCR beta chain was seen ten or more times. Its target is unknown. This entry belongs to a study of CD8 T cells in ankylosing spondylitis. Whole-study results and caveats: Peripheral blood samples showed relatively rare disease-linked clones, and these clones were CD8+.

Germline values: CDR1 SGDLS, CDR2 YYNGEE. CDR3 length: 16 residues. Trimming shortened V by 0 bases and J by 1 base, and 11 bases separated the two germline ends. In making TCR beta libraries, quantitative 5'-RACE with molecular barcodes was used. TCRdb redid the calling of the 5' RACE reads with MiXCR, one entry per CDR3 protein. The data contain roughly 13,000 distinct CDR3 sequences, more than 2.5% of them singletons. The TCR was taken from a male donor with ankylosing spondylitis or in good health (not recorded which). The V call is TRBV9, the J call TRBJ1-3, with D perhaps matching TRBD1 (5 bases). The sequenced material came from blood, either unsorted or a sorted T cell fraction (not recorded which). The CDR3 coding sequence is TGTGCCAGCAGCGTAGATCTCAGGGTATCTGGAAACACCATATATTTT. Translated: CASSVDLRVSGNTIYF. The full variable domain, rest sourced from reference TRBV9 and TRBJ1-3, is DSGVTQTPKHLITATGQRVTLRCSPRSGDLSVYWYQQSLDQGLQFLIQYYNGEERAKGNILERFSAQQFPDLHSELNLSSLELGDSALYFCASSVDLRVSGNTIYFGEGSWLTVV.